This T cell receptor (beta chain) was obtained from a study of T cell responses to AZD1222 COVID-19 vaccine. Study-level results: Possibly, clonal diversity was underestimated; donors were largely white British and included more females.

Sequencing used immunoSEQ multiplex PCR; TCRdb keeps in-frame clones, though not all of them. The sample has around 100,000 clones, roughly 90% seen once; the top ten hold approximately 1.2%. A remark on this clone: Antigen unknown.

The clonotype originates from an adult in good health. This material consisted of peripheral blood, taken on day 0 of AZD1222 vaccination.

The CDR3 DNA follows: TGTGCCAGCAGCCAGACCAGAAACTCCTACGAGCAGTACTTC. As protein: CASSQTRNSYEQYF. This chain uses TRBV3-1 (or the pseudogene TRBV3-2) with TRBJ2-7; no clear D. Trimming took 3 bases from V and 0 from J, leaving 9 bases between them. From germline, CDR1 is LGHDT and CDR2 YNNKEL (reference sequence). There are 14 residues in the CDR3.